Sequencing of this T cell receptor beta chain was carried out in a study of T cell changes during pregnancy in multiple sclerosis. Clones were read by immunoSEQ multiplex PCR, and TCRdb kept only the in-frame ones, dropping some. This table has roughly 38,000 clones, 80% to 95% appearing once. This CDR3 region has 14 residues. The germline gives CDR1 SGHRS, CDR2 YFSETQ. V was cut by 0 bases and J by 1 base, with 8 bases left in between. This chain uses TRBV5-1 with TRBJ2-7; D might be TRBD2 (6 bases). The receptor comes from a female donor with multiple sclerosis, enrolled in a pregnancy study. The sample was CD8+ T cells from peripheral blood mononuclear cells, taken before pregnancy. The CDR3 DNA reads as TGCGCCAGCAGCTTGGGGGACTTATCCTACGAGCAGTACTTC. Residues: CASSLGDLSYEQYF.